This T cell receptor beta chain was captured by sequencing in a study of blood T cell repertoires in COVID-19. Study details: PBMCs, B-cell-depleted T cells, or T cells were the source of the cDNA or gDNA that made up the material.

Sequencing used immunoSEQ multiplex PCR; TCRdb keeps in-frame clones, though not all of them. The sample includes around 300,000 clones, about 90% of them seen just once. Donors were grouped by their self-reported clinical history. For recovered donors of Cohort 3, there were two negative PCRs, clearance, or symptom resolution. The germline CDR1 and CDR2 sequences are LNHDA and SQIVND (reference sequence). Deletions cut 6 bases from V and 5 bases from J, with 14 bases between. This CDR3 region has 14 residues. Sequencing was performed on PBMCs or T cells enriched from blood (not recorded which). The source of this sequence is a man between 25 and 39 years old who had recovered from COVID-19. The chain recombines TRBV19 with TRBJ1-5, with D possibly being TRBD1 (6 bases). This CDR3 is CASSFLRGYQPQHF. For the CDR3, the DNA is TGTGCCAGTAGCTTTCTCAGGGGATATCAGCCCCAGCATTTT.